The clone carrying this T cell receptor beta chain was seen a handful of times. These data come from a study of Graves' ophthalmopathy and Graves' hyperthyroidism. The PBMCs used were ones drawn from approximately 10 ml of fresh peripheral blood. The authors amplified TCR beta CDR3 regions from RNA transcripts. Second-round multiplex PCR followed a first-round RT-PCR using HTBI primers. Via MiXCR, TCRdb re-called the multiplex PCR reads, giving one row per CDR3 protein. The repertoire includes under 800,000 distinct CDR3 sequences, over 20% of them detected once, and more than 5.5% sits in the top ten. Trimming removed 4 bases at V and 3 bases at J, with 16 bases between. CDR1 MNHNS and CDR2 SASEGT come from the germline V gene. This CDR3 is built from 15 residues.

The specimen was peripheral blood. The TCR was taken from a woman aged 18-35 years with stable Graves' hyperthyroidism. Some clones in this sample may be carry-over from other donors' samples. The chain recombines TRBV6-1 with TRBJ2-7, with a tentative D call TRBD1 (5 bases). The CDR3 nucleotides are TGTGCCAGCAGTGGGCCCTTAAGGGGCTTCTACGAGCAGTACTTC. This sequence encodes CASSGPLRGFYEQYF.